The 9 T cell receptor beta chains presented below share a single source sample, sequenced in a study of molecular identifiers for immune sequencing clone quantification. A single record per CDR3 protein comes from TCRdb applying MiXCR to the PCR reads. The table lists approximately 550,000 distinct CDR3 sequences, approximately 25% of them singletons. Sequenced: naive CD8+ T cells from blood, with Jurkat cell RNA spiked in. Subset meaning: FACS-sorted CD8+CD4-CCR7+CD45RA+ naive T cells. The receptors stem from a human donor in good health. Some libraries in this study had Jurkat cell RNA spiked in.

CDR3 nucleotide sequence: TGTGCCAGCAGTTTAGGTGCCGCCACCCAAGGGGGCTACACCTTC. This encodes CASSLGAATQGGYTF. The V call is TRBV12-3 or TRBV12-4, the J call TRBJ1-2; D not certain. The ends were cut back, 1 base at V and 8 bases at J, with 17 bases in the middle. The CDR3 length is 15 residues.

This clonotype was counted a few times. The gene calls are TRBV6-2 or TRBV6-3 and TRBJ1-2; D not resolved. V was shortened by 0 bases and J by 0 bases, with 8 bases between the two germline ends. The CDR3 length is 15 residues. Germline CDR1 MNHEY, CDR2 SVGEGT. The CDR3 DNA follows: TGTGCCAGCAGTTACTCCGAAATCTCTAACTATGGCTACACCTTC. It yields the protein CASSYSEISNYGYTF.

This clonotype was found many times. The gene calls are TRBV15 and TRBJ2-3, with D perhaps TRBD1 or TRBD2 (5 bases each). This CDR3 contains 13 residues. Per germline, CDR1 LNHNV and CDR2 YYDKDF (reference sequence). Trimming took 0 bases from V and 13 from J, leaving 14 bases between them. CDR3 sequence: CATSRDRGGLEYF. Written as DNA, the CDR3 is TGTGCCACCAGCAGAGATCGGGGCGGACTGGAGTATTTT.

This clonotype has more than one count but fewer than ten. The V and J genes are TRBV4-3 and TRBJ2-7; D is perhaps TRBD1 (6 bases). Trimming took 0 bases from V and 3 from J, leaving 12 bases between them. CDR1 LGHNA and CDR2 YSLEER come from the germline V gene. The CDR3 has 15 amino acids. This CDR3 reads CASSQERDTRYEQYF. DNA of the CDR3: TGCGCCAGCAGCCAAGAGAGGGACACCCGCTACGAGCAGTACTTC.

This clonotype was detected ten times or more. V gene TRBV6-5 combines with J gene TRBJ1-1; D unclear. V lost 2 bases and J 4 bases, leaving 14 bases between the germline ends. This CDR3 comprises 15 residues. Germline lookup yields CDR1 MNHEY and CDR2 SVGAGI. CDR3 nucleotide sequence: TGTGCCAGCAGTTACGGAGGAGCATTCCTCACTGAAGCTTTCTTT. This codes for CASSYGGAFLTEAFF.

This clonotype was seen just once. The chain carries TRBV6-2 or TRBV6-3 and TRBJ1-5, with D possibly matching TRBD1 (5 bases). Trimming shortened V by 7 bases and J by 5 bases, and 15 bases separated the two germline ends. The CDR3 runs 14 residues. Germline assignment: CDR1 MNHEY and CDR2 SVGEGT. The CDR3 here is CASNNGQGYQPQHF. DNA for the CDR3: TGTGCCAGCAATAACGGGCAGGGCTATCAGCCCCAGCATTTT.

This CDR3 reads CASSLSATGNQPQHF. In DNA, the CDR3 is TGTGCCAGCAGTTTATCGGCGACAGGCAATCAGCCCCAGCATTTT. The chain carries TRBV27 and TRBJ1-5; the D gene is possibly TRBD1 (5 bases). Between the trimmed V and J ends, which lost 0 bases and 2 bases, there was a span of 8 bases. The CDR3 has 15 residues. Germline CDR1 is MNHEY and CDR2 is SMNVEV (reference sequence).

With respect to this clonotype: Just one base apart from a much larger clone, this may be a read error. The chain recombines TRBV5-6 with TRBJ1-1, with D hard to call. The length of the CDR3 is 15 residues. Deletions cut 0 bases from V and 4 bases from J, with 13 bases between. CDR1 is SGHDT, CDR2 YYEEEE, per germline. This chain's CDR3 is CASSLASKMSTEAFF. The CDR3 DNA is TGTGCCAGCAGCTTGGCCAGTAAGATGAGCACTGAAGCTTTCTTT.

The chain is built from TRBV30 and TRBJ2-1, with D perhaps being TRBD1 or TRBD2 (5 bases each). Germline V gene sequence: CDR1 GTSNPN, CDR2 SVGIG (reference sequence). The length of the CDR3 is 15 residues. V lost 1 base and J 3 bases, leaving 13 bases between the germline ends. This CDR3 reads CAWSDPGTVYNEQFF. The DNA of the CDR3 is TGTGCCTGGAGTGACCCGGGGACCGTCTACAATGAGCAGTTCTTC. Together with reference TRBV30 and TRBJ2-1, the CDR3 gives the full variable domain: SQTIHQWPATLVQPVGSPLSLECTVEGTSNPNLYWYRQAAGRGLQLLFYSVGIGQISSEVPQNLSASRPQDRQFILSSKKLLLSDSGFYLCAWSDPGTVYNEQFFGPGTRLTVL.